This TCR beta chain stems from a study of blood T cell repertoires in COVID-19. Study-level information: Samples taken during acute and convalescent COVID-19 were collected in the United States, Italy and Spain. PBMCs, B-cell-depleted T cells, or T cells provided the cDNA or gDNA that made up the material.

As handled by the study authors: By means of reference gene primer amplification, nucleated cell counts were estimated. Repertoires were generated with immunoSEQ multiplex PCR, while TCRdb's copy carries only in-frame clones and drops some. For V, J and clone size, that table is used; D and trimming come from the DNA. Among about 150,000 clones, about 90% were seen once, and the ten largest hold 0.55%. CDR3 length equals 17 residues. Germline assignment: CDR1 SGHAT and CDR2 FQNNGV. Trimming cost V 2 bases and J 5 bases; bases outside gene matches: 13. This clone was detected only once. The J gene is TRBJ2-5, the V gene TRBV11-2, with 8 nucleotides matching TRBD1. Sequencing input: peripheral blood. The receptor was isolated from a man in his fifties with acute or convalescent COVID-19. The CDR3 region has the DNA TGTGCCAGCAGCTTATTATCGGGGCAGGGGGCGGGGGAGACCCAGTACTTC. Protein product: CASSLLSGQGAGETQYF.